One sample yielded the 15 T cell receptor beta chains listed below, sequenced in a study of CD8 T cells in Susac syndrome. With random hexamers, reverse transcription was performed on roughly 0.45 to 1 ug of RNA. MiXCR was run by TCRdb on the immunoSEQ multiplex PCR reads, yielding one entry per CDR3 protein. The top ten hold 0.11% to 0.15% of the sample, which has some 100,000 distinct CDR3 sequences, nearly 95% seen once. The sequenced sample consisted of CD4+ T cells from PBMCs. These receptors came from a human donor in good health.

The chain has TRBV27 and TRBJ2-3; TRBD1 agrees at 10 bases. From germline, CDR1 is MNHEY and CDR2 SMNVEV (reference sequence). The J segment lost 1 base and the V segment lost 6 bases, leaving 7 bases of the junction unmatched. The CDR3 runs to 16 residues. As DNA, the CDR3 is TGTGCCAGCAGCGCGACCGGGACAGGGGGCACAGATACGCAGTATTTT. Its translation: CASSATGTGGTDTQYF.

The rearrangement links TRBV7-3 to TRBJ2-2; 8 bases match TRBD1. This CDR3 spans 14 amino acids. V shed 5 bases and J 7 bases; nucleotides not matched to a gene: 6. Germline CDR1 is SGHTA and CDR2 is FQGTGA. CDR3 amino acids: CASSPGQGHGELFF. The CDR3 DNA reads TGTGCCAGCAGCCCAGGACAGGGCCACGGGGAGCTGTTTTTT.

The V gene is TRBV9, the J gene TRBJ1-6; TRBD1 aligns across 7 bases. Germline CDR1 reads SGDLS; CDR2 reads YYNGEE. There are 15 residues in the CDR3. The V gene end was trimmed by 3 bases and the J gene end by 7 bases; junction bases not matched to a gene: 7. In DNA form, the CDR3 reads TGTGCCAGCAGCGGGACAGGAATGGGGAATTCACCCCTCCACTTT. The encoded protein is CASSGTGMGNSPLHF.

In this sample, this clonotype turned up once. The J gene is TRBJ2-2, the V gene TRBV5-1; no definite D call. The V gene lost 6 bases and the J gene lost 0 bases, with 12 bases spanning the gap. The CDR3 length is 15 residues. Germline-derived CDR1 and CDR2 are SGHRS and YFSETQ. CDR3 DNA: TGCGCCAGCACCCCACGGACGGCGAACACCGGGGAGCTGTTTTTT. Residues: CASTPRTANTGELFF.

In this sample, this clonotype turned up once. The chain links TRBV29-1 to TRBJ2-3; a possible D gene is TRBD1 (6 bases). V lost 4 bases to trimming and J lost 4 bases, with 9 bases between them. In germline, CDR1 is SQVTM, CDR2 ANQGSEA. The CDR3 spans 12 residues. The CDR3 sequence: CSVVRGPDTQYF. The CDR3 nucleotides are TGCAGCGTTGTCAGGGGTCCAGATACGCAGTATTTT.

The chain links TRBV7-2 to TRBJ1-2; 7 nucleotides agree with TRBD1. The CDR3 totals 15 residues. The germline V gene has CDR1 SGHTA and CDR2 FQGNSA. V shed 0 bases, J shed 5 bases, and the junction held 6 bases outside the gene matches. As DNA, the CDR3 is TGTGCCAGCAGCTTAGCCCGGGACAGAGAATATGGCTACACCTTC. This encodes CASSLARDREYGYTF.

This chain connects TRBV19 to TRBJ1-5; D remains ambiguous. Germline lookup yields CDR1 LNHDA and CDR2 SQIVND (reference sequence). V was shortened by 4 bases and J by 5 bases, with 18 bases between the two germline ends. This CDR3 spans 16 amino acids. In DNA form, the CDR3 reads TGTGCCAGTAGTACCCTCATCAGAGGGAGGCATCAGCCCCAGCATTTT. Translation gives CASSTLIRGRHQPQHF.

The V gene is TRBV5-1, the J gene TRBJ2-3, with D possibly matching TRBD1 (6 bases). Looked up from germline, CDR1 is SGHRS and CDR2 is YFSETQ. The CDR3 extends over 14 amino acids. The V end lost 2 bases, the J end lost 2 bases, and 9 bases lay between the germline ends. CDR3 sequence reads: CASSFDRSTDTQYF. DNA for the CDR3: TGCGCCAGCAGCTTCGACAGGTCCACAGATACGCAGTATTTT.

The chain employs TRBV3-1 and TRBJ2-1, with a weak D call TRBD2 (6 bases). V dropped 5 bases and J dropped 9 bases, with 8 bases sitting between them. CDR1 is LGHDT and CDR2 is YNNKEL in the germline V gene (reference sequence). The length of the CDR3 is 11 residues. The CDR3 bases are TGTGCCAGCAGCGATAGCGGTGAGCAGTTCTTC. As protein: CASSDSGEQFF.

CDR3 loop: CASSLAARNYEQYF. The CDR3 DNA reads as TGCGCCAGCAGCTTGGCTGCCAGAAACTACGAGCAGTACTTC. The genes are TRBV5-1 and TRBJ2-7; D is uncertain. The CDR3 spans 14 residues. Trimming shortened V by 0 bases and J by 3 bases, and 10 bases separated the two germline ends. Germline assignment: CDR1 SGHRS and CDR2 YFSETQ.

The chain combines TRBV9 with TRBJ2-2; 8 bases line up with TRBD1. This CDR3 region has 15 residues. The germline V gene has CDR1 SGDLS and CDR2 YYNGEE. Trimming took 2 bases from V and 5 from J; bases not matched to a gene: 5. CDR3 sequence reads: CASSVGQAGTGELFF. The CDR3 DNA reads TGTGCCAGCAGCGTGGGACAGGCGGGAACCGGGGAGCTGTTTTTT.

The genes are TRBV14 and TRBJ1-1, with D unresolved. Deletions cut 0 bases from V and 8 bases from J, with 10 bases between. The CDR3 sequence is 13 residues long. CDR1 and CDR2 (germline): SGHDN, FVKESK. The chain's CDR3 is CASSQDRSGEAFF. The CDR3 nucleotides are TGTGCCAGCAGCCAAGATCGATCAGGAGAAGCTTTCTTT.

Written as DNA, the CDR3 is TGTGCCAGCAGTGAGGCAGGGGGTAAGGTTCAGCCCCAGCATTTT. Amino acids: CASSEAGGKVQPQHF. J is TRBJ1-5 and V is TRBV2; TRBD1 agrees at 7 bases. CDR1 and CDR2 from the germline V gene are SNHLY and FYNNEI. V was clipped by 3 bases and J by 6 bases; unmatched bases: 8. CDR3 size: 15 residues.

CDR3 residues: CASKFQPGQNNSPLHF. The CDR3 coding sequence is TGTGCCAGCAAGTTTCAACCGGGACAAAATAATTCACCCCTCCACTTT. This chain links TRBV6-5 with TRBJ1-6; tentative D call: TRBD1 (6 bases). V lost 7 bases and J lost 5, with 18 bases in between. The CDR3 loop spans 16 amino acids. Germline CDR1 reads MNHEY; CDR2 reads SVGAGI.

This clonotype was recorded only once. This chain links TRBV2 with TRBJ1-3; D possibly corresponds to TRBD1 (6 bases). Trimming shortened V by 4 bases and J by 0 bases, and 16 bases separated the two germline ends. This CDR3 region has 17 residues. Per the germline V gene, CDR1 is SNHLY and CDR2 is FYNNEI. In nucleotides, the CDR3 is TGTGCCAGCAGTGGGTGGGACACCCAGTTCTCTGGAAACACCATATATTTT. Translation: CASSGWDTQFSGNTIYF.